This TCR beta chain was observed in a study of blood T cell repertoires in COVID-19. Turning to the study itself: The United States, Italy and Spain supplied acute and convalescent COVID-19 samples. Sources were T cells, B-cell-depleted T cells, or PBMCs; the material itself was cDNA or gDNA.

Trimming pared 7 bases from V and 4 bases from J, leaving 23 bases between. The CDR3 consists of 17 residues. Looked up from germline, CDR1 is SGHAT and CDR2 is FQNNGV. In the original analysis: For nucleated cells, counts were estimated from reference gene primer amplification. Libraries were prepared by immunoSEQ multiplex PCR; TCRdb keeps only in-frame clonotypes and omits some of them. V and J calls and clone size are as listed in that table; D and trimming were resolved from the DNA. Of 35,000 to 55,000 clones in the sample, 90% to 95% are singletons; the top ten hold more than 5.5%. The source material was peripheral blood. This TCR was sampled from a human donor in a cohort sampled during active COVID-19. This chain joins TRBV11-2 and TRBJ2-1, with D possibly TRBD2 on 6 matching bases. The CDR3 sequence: CASTRTHRGGAYNEQFF. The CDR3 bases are TGTGCCAGCACCAGAACCCACCGCGGAGGGGCTTACAATGAGCAGTTCTTC.